This T cell receptor beta chain was captured in a study of identical twins. TCRdb recomputed calls from the 5' RACE reads with MiXCR, one row per CDR3 protein. The repertoire holds 1.5 million to 2 million distinct CDR3 sequences, with less than 35% as singletons. V was pared by 7 bases and J by 5 bases, with 12 bases between. Germline V gene lookup returns CDR1 DFQATT and CDR2 SNEGSKA (reference sequence). This CDR3 spans 11 amino acids. The V gene is TRBV20-1, the J gene TRBJ2-7; D not resolved. Sequenced input: cord blood. The TCR was taken from a newborn girl in good health. The CDR3 coding sequence is TGCAGTGGCACGCGGATCCACGAGCAGTACTTC. Protein: CSGTRIHEQYF.